This passage covers 16 T cell receptor beta chains from one sample sequenced in a study of beta chain features in type 1 diabetes. Of the isolated RNA, all was reverse transcribed, and so the sequenced material was expressed TCRB transcripts. The data were produced by immunoSEQ multiplex PCR, yet TCRdb's version contains in-frame clones alone and is incomplete. The table has some 150,000 clones, around 9.3% seen once; the top ten hold 1% to 1.5%. Sequencing was performed on naive CD4+ T cells from blood. Receptors originate from a young man in good health.

This clone was detected only a few times. This chain joins TRBV5-1 and TRBJ2-7, with 7 bases identical to TRBD2. Germline trimming cut 5 bases from V and 0 bases from J; bases unmatched to any gene: 5. The germline gives CDR1 SGHRS, CDR2 YFSETQ. The CDR3 is made up of 14 amino acids. The CDR3 loop is CASSYREDSYEQYF. CDR3 DNA sequence: TGCGCCAGCAGTTATCGGGAGGACTCCTACGAGCAGTACTTC.

This clone was seen a handful of times. The J gene is TRBJ2-1, the V gene TRBV29-1, with 10 bases matching TRBD2. Per germline, CDR1 SQVTM and CDR2 ANQGSEA. V gave up 5 bases and J gave up 5 bases; unmatched junction bases: 12. The CDR3 length is 16 residues. The CDR3 nucleotides are TGCAGCGTTAAGCCTAGCGGGGGCCCTTTCGACAATGAGCAGTTCTTC. It translates to CSVKPSGGPFDNEQFF.

In this sample, this clone turned up a few times. The rearrangement links TRBV5-1 to TRBJ2-5, with a tentative D call TRBD1 (5 bases). The V and J ends lost 0 bases and 3 bases respectively, with 12 bases between them. Germline lookup yields CDR1 SGHRS and CDR2 YFSETQ. The CDR3 is 15 amino acids. This chain's CDR3 is CASSLAFLTEETQYF. The CDR3 nucleotides read TGCGCCAGCAGCTTGGCCTTTTTGACAGAAGAGACCCAGTACTTC.

The chain is built from TRBV10-1 and TRBJ2-7; D is uncertain. The CDR3 has 14 residues. V lost 0 bases, J lost 3 bases, and 9 bases lay in between. From germline, CDR1 is WNHNN and CDR2 SYGVQD (reference sequence). The CDR3: CASSESPEHYEQYF. The CDR3 nucleotides read TGCGCCAGCAGTGAGTCGCCAGAACACTACGAGCAGTACTTC.

In this sample, this clone turned up a few times. The chain carries TRBV4-1 and TRBJ2-1; TRBD2 aligns across 9 bases. The length of the CDR3 is 16 residues. CDR1 is MGHRA and CDR2 is YSYEKL in the germline V gene. The ends lost 3 bases at V and 0 bases at J; junction bases unmatched: 3. The DNA of the CDR3 is TGCGCCAGCAGCCAGGCGGGGGGGAGCTCCTACAATGAGCAGTTCTTC. The encoded protein is CASSQAGGSSYNEQFF.

This clone occurred a few times. This chain joins TRBV11-2 and TRBJ2-7, with 7 bases that match TRBD1. This CDR3 region has 14 residues. The junction had 9 bases not matched to a gene; V was cut back by 5 bases and J by 5 bases. Per germline, CDR1 SGHAT and CDR2 FQNNGV. CDR3 loop: CASSPNTGADEQYF. For the CDR3, the DNA is TGTGCCAGCAGCCCGAACACAGGGGCTGACGAGCAGTACTTC.

The sample holds a few counts of this clone. The rearrangement uses TRBV14 and TRBJ2-5; TRBD2 aligns across 8 bases. J gave up 11 bases and V 0 bases, and 5 bases lay outside the gene matches. The CDR3 spans 13 residues. The germline CDR1 and CDR2 sequences are SGHDN and FVKESK. The CDR3 loop reads CASSQEFGREQYF. CDR3 coding DNA: TGTGCCAGCAGCCAAGAATTCGGGAGGGAGCAGTACTTC.

This rearrangement joins TRBV9 to TRBJ1-3; 7 bases match TRBD1. This CDR3 comprises 15 residues. The ends lost 1 base at V and 2 bases at J; junction bases unmatched: 3. CDR1 SGDLS and CDR2 YYNGEE come from the germline V gene. CDR3 sequence reads: CASSVQGGTGNTIYF. CDR3 nucleotides: TGTGCCAGCAGCGTACAGGGGGGTACTGGAAACACCATATATTTT. Looking up the rest from reference TRBV9 and TRBJ1-3 gives the full variable domain: DSGVTQTPKHLITATGQRVTLRCSPRSGDLSVYWYQQSLDQGLQFLIQYYNGEERAKGNILERFSAQQFPDLHSELNLSSLELGDSALYFCASSVQGGTGNTIYFGEGSWLTVV.

This clone showed up just a few times. This chain links TRBV7-9 with TRBJ2-5; weak D call: TRBD2 (7 bases). The CDR3 has 13 amino acids. V lost 5 bases, J lost 4 bases, and 11 bases lay in between. Germline values: CDR1 SEHNR, CDR2 FQNEAQ (reference sequence). This chain's CDR3 is CASSRGAAETQYF. In DNA, the CDR3 is TGTGCCAGCAGCCGGGGGGCCGCAGAGACCCAGTACTTC.

This clone has only a few counts. The J gene is TRBJ2-3, the V gene TRBV28; 9 positions agree with TRBD2. Germline trimming cut 5 bases from V and 2 bases from J; bases unmatched to any gene: 5. CDR1 and CDR2 (germline): MDHEN, SYDVKM. The CDR3 runs to 15 residues. The CDR3 coding sequence is TGTGCCAGCAGTCGTAGCGGGGGATCCACAGATACGCAGTATTTT. This sequence encodes CASSRSGGSTDTQYF.

The chain uses TRBV4-2 and TRBJ2-3, with D tentatively TRBD1 (5 bases). Germline V gene data show CDR1 as LGHNA and CDR2 as YNFKEQ. V was shortened by 5 bases and J by 6 bases, with 12 bases between the two germline ends. The CDR3 runs 13 residues. CDR3 bases: TGTGCCAGCAGCGAATACAGGTCGGATACGCAGTATTTT. It is translated as CASSEYRSDTQYF.

This clone was seen only a few times. The CDR3 here is CASSKESGGSYNEQFF. The DNA of the CDR3 is TGTGCCAGCAGCAAAGAATCGGGGGGCTCCTACAATGAGCAGTTCTTC. This chain uses TRBV21-1 with TRBJ2-1; the table's D call, TRBD2, was not checked against the DNA. TRBV21-1 is given as a pseudogene. There are 16 residues in the CDR3.

This clone was counted a few times. The chain has TRBV18 and TRBJ2-7, with 9 bases fitting TRBD2. The CDR3 is made up of 15 amino acids. The J segment lost 2 bases and the V segment lost 4 bases, leaving 6 bases of the junction unmatched. CDR1 and CDR2 (germline): KGHSH, LQKENI. CDR3 protein: CASSHTTSGAYEQYF. CDR3 sequence (DNA): TGTGCCAGCTCACATACGACTAGCGGAGCCTACGAGCAGTACTTC.

The sample holds a few counts of this clone. The chain uses TRBV7-9 and TRBJ2-3; D gene ambiguous. The CDR3 length is 13 residues. Looked up from germline, CDR1 is SEHNR and CDR2 is FQNEAQ (reference sequence). Trimming pared 2 bases from V and 1 base from J, leaving 4 bases between. The CDR3 here is CASSLIGTDTQYF. CDR3 sequence (DNA): TGTGCCAGCAGCTTAATCGGCACAGATACGCAGTATTTT.

The table lists this clone with a few counts. The rearrangement links TRBV7-2 to TRBJ2-3, with D unresolved. The germline CDR1 and CDR2 sequences are SGHTA and FQGNSA. V was shortened by 8 bases and J by 1 base, with 10 bases between the two germline ends. The CDR3 loop spans 13 amino acids. CDR3 in DNA: TGTGCCAGCGCCCGGGTGGGCACAGATACGCAGTATTTT. Translated: CASARVGTDTQYF. The complete variable domain, with remaining parts taken from reference TRBV7-2 and TRBJ2-3, reads GAGVSQSPSNKVTEKGKDVELRCDPISGHTALYWYRQSLGQGLEFLIYFQGNSAPDKSGLPSDRFSAERTGGSVSTLTIQRTQQEDSAVYLCASARVGTDTQYFGPGTRLTVL.

This clone turned up a few times. The chain couples TRBV18 to TRBJ1-1, with 8 bases aligning to TRBD1. There are 15 residues in the CDR3. Germline trimming cut 6 bases from V and 4 bases from J; bases unmatched to any gene: 10. Germline CDR1 reads KGHSH; CDR2 reads LQKENI. The CDR3 sequence: CASSLGQGSITEAFF. DNA for the CDR3: TGTGCCAGCTCTCTTGGACAGGGAAGTATCACTGAAGCTTTCTTT.